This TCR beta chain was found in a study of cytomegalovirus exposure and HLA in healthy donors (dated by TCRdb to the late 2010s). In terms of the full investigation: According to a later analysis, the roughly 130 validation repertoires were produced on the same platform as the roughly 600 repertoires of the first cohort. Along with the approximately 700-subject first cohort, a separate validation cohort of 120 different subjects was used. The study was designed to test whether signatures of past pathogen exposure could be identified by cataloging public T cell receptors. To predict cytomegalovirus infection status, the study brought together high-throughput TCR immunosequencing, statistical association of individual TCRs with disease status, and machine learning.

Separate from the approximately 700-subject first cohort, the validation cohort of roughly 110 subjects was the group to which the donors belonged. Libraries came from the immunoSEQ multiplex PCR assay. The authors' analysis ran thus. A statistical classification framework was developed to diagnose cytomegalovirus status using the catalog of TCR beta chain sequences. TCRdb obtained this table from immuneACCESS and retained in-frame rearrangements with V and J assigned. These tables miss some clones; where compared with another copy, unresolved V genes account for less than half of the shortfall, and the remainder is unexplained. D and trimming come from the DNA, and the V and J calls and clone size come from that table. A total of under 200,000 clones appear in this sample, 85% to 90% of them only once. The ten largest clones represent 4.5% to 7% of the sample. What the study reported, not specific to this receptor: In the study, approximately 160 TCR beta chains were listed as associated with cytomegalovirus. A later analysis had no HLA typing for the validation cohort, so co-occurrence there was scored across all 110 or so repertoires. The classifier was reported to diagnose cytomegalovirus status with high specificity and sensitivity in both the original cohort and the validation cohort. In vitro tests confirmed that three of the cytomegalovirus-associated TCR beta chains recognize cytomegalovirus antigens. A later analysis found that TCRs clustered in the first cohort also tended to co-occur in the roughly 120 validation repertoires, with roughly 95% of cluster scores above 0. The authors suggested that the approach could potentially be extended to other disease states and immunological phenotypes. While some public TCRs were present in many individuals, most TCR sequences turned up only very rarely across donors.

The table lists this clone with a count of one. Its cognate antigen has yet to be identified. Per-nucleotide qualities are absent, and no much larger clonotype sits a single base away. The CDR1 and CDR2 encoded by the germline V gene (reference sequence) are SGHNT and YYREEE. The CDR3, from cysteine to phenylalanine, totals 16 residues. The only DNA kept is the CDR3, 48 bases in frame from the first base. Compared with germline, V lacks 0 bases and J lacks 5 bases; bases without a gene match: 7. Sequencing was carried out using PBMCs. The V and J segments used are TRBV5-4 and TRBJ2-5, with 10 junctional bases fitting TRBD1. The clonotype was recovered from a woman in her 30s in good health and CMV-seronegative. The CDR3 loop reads CASSLELTGGLETQYF. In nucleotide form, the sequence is TGTGCCAGCAGCTTGGAGCTGACAGGGGGCTTGGAGACCCAGTACTTC.